The subject of this entry is one TCR beta chain. What it recognizes is unknown. Per germline, CDR1 SGHTA and CDR2 FQGNSA. The CDR3 contains 16 residues. Trimming cost V 4 bases and J 5 bases, with 20 bases left between them. This entry is derived from a study of OX40 agonist ivuxolimab in advanced cancers. Whole-study context: Three patients showed partial responses: one hepatocellular carcinoma and two cutaneous melanoma cases.

TCRdb's copy holds only in-frame clones and misses some; the assay was immunoSEQ multiplex PCR. The sample shows some 77,000 clones, 70% to 90% of them seen only once. Notes on the study in general: CD8+ T cells showed, on average, more clonal expansion than CD4+ cells. At 0.1 to 3.0 mg/kg and by week 6, clonal expansion occurred in CD4+ and CD8+ blood T cells.

Patients who had autoimmune disease history or got systemic immunosuppression were left out. The sequence was obtained from an adult with an advanced solid tumor such as melanoma, head and neck, liver or kidney cancer. The genes are TRBV7-2 and TRBJ1-2; tentatively, D is TRBD1 (5 bases). Sequencing used CD4+ or CD8+ T cells sorted from blood, obtained in a trial of the OX40 agonist ivuxolimab. CDR3 DNA: TGTGCCAGCAGCTCACACGACGGGGCAGAAAGATATGGCTACACCTTC. It translates to CASSSHDGAERYGYTF.